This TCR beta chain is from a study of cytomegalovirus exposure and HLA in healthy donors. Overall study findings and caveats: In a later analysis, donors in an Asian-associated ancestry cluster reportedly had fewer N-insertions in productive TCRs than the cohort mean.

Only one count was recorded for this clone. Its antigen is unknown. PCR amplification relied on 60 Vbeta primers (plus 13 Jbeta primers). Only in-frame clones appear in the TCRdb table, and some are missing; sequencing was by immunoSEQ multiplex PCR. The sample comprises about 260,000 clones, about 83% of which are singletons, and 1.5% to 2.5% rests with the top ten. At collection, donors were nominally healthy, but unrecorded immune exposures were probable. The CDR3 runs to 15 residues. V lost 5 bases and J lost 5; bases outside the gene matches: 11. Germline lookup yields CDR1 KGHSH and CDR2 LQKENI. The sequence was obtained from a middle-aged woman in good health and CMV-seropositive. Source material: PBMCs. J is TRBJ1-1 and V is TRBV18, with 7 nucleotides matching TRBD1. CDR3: CASSDPGQSRTEAFF. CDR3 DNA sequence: TGTGCCAGCTCAGATCCGGGACAGTCAAGAACTGAAGCTTTCTTT.